Below, one T cell receptor beta chain is given with its context. These data come from a study of control samples from healthy donors and cancer patients. Clones were read by immunoSEQ multiplex PCR, and TCRdb kept only the in-frame ones, dropping some. This sample yields roughly 220,000 clones, of which 85% to 95% are seen a single time; 1.5% belongs to the top ten. The CDR3 has 15 residues. Germline CDR1 and CDR2: SGHNT and YYREEE (reference sequence). V was clipped by 3 bases and J by 0 bases, with 11 bases between them. The specimen sequenced was blood. The clonotype comes from a man aged 45-65 years in good health. The chain links TRBV5-4 to TRBJ2-3; weak D call: TRBD1 (5 bases). The CDR3, as DNA: TGTGCCAGCAGCTATCGGACACGCAGCACAGATACGCAGTATTTT. Protein product: CASSYRTRSTDTQYF.